This T cell receptor (beta chain) was sequenced during a study of T cell responses to AZD1222 COVID-19 vaccine. Clones were sequenced by immunoSEQ multiplex PCR, and TCRdb holds only the in-frame ones, with some missing. The sample contains 90,000 to 150,000 clones, roughly 87% of which appear only once. Germline-derived CDR1 and CDR2 are LGHNA and YSLEER. CDR3 size: 18 residues. Trimming cost V 2 bases and J 5 bases; bases outside gene matches: 16. The source was peripheral blood, collected 28 days after the second AZD1222 dose. The source of this sequence is an adult who received the AZD1222 COVID-19 vaccine. V usage is TRBV4-3 and J usage is TRBJ1-2; 8 bases are shared with TRBD1. Here the CDR3 reads CASSQRLVTGGVRYGYTF. CDR3 sequence (DNA): TGCGCCAGCAGCCAACGCCTCGTAACAGGGGGTGTACGGTATGGCTACACCTTC.